A single sample gave rise to the 18 T cell receptor beta chains below, sequenced in a study of beta chain features in type 1 diabetes. The study reverse transcribed the entire isolated RNA, so it sequenced expressed TCRB transcripts. Clones were sequenced by immunoSEQ multiplex PCR, and TCRdb holds only the in-frame ones, with some missing. The sample yields 38,000 or so clones, about 64% seen once. The sequenced sample was Tregs from blood. The receptors were sampled from a woman in her 30s in good health.

The chain has TRBV28 and TRBJ2-5, with 7 bases lining up with TRBD2. The CDR3 contains 15 residues. Germline-derived CDR1 and CDR2 are MDHEN and SYDVKM. With 5 bases clipped from V and 4 bases from J, the junction kept 10 bases outside the gene matches. CDR3 region: CASSPPMGLSETQYF. CDR3 nucleotides: TGTGCCAGCAGTCCTCCAATGGGACTATCAGAGACCCAGTACTTC.

This clone has only a few counts. This rearrangement joins TRBV10-3 to TRBJ2-5; tentative D call: TRBD2 (6 bases). Germline V lookup: CDR1 ENHRY, CDR2 SYGVKD. Trimming stripped 9 bases from V and 1 base from J, with 15 bases between. There are 14 residues in the CDR3. The CDR3 region is CAISTGGAQETQYF. The CDR3 DNA sequence: TGTGCCATTTCCACGGGCGGGGCCCAAGAGACCCAGTACTTC.

The chain employs TRBV7-2 and TRBJ2-1, with TRBD2 identical over 8 bases. Trimming removed 1 base from V and 0 bases from J; junction bases left unmatched: 8. Germline CDR1 and CDR2: SGHTA and FQGNSA. CDR3 length: 18 residues. In DNA, the CDR3 is TGTGCCAGCAGCTTAGTTCCTAGCGGGCCTAGCTCCTACAATGAGCAGTTCTTC. It specifies CASSLVPSGPSSYNEQFF.

This chain connects TRBV18 to TRBJ1-6, with D tentatively TRBD1 (5 bases). The CDR3 has 13 residues. V shed 6 bases and J shed 10 bases, with 13 bases lying between them. Germline lookup yields CDR1 KGHSH and CDR2 LQKENI. The CDR3 spells CASSPTVGSPLHF. The CDR3 nucleotides read TGTGCCAGCTCGCCGACAGTTGGGTCACCCCTCCACTTT.

J is TRBJ1-2 and V is TRBV27; D perhaps matches TRBD1 (6 bases). Between the trimmed V and J ends, which lost 5 bases and 2 bases, there was a span of 21 bases. The CDR3 is 17 amino acids. The germline V gene encodes CDR1 MNHEY and CDR2 SMNVEV (reference sequence). CDR3 amino acids: CASSRGQGIFGNYGYTF. As DNA, the CDR3 is TGTGCCAGCAGTCGTGGGCAGGGGATTTTCGGAAACTATGGCTACACCTTC.

The genes are TRBV6-1 and TRBJ2-7, with D unresolved. Per germline, CDR1 MNHNS and CDR2 SASEGT. V lost 1 base and J lost 0, with 16 bases in between. CDR3 size: 17 residues. The chain's CDR3 is CASSEDQIALSSYEQYF. The CDR3 DNA sequence: TGTGCCAGCAGTGAAGACCAGATAGCACTGAGCTCCTACGAGCAGTACTTC.

Only one count was recorded for this clone. V usage is TRBV6-5 and J usage is TRBJ1-1, with TRBD1 matching 8 bases. CDR1 is MNHEY and CDR2 is SVGAGI in the germline V gene. CDR3 length: 14 residues. With V trimmed by 6 bases and J by 4 bases, 7 bases remained unmatched. The CDR3 loop is CASSRTGRGTEAFF. The CDR3 DNA reads TGTGCCAGCAGCCGGACAGGGAGGGGCACTGAAGCTTTCTTT.

The chain joins TRBV6-5 to TRBJ2-7; 8 positions agree with TRBD1. This CDR3 region has 13 residues. Germline loops: CDR1 MNHEY, CDR2 SVGAGI. The V and J ends lost 4 bases and 2 bases, in that order; junction bases with no gene match: 1. DNA of the CDR3: TGTGCCAGCAGTTTACAGGGGGCCTACGAGCAGTACTTC. The encoded protein is CASSLQGAYEQYF.

Only a few counts were recorded for this clone. The CDR3: CASSVRYEQYF. DNA of the CDR3: TGTGCCAGCAGTGTTCGTTACGAGCAGTACTTC. J is TRBJ2-5 and V is TRBV6-1, with no clear D. The DNA end lines up better with TRBJ2-7; the J call may be wrong. Germline CDR1 is MNHNS and CDR2 is SASEGT. The CDR3 is 11 residues long.

The rearrangement joins TRBV6-6 to TRBJ2-7, with 9 bases that match TRBD2. With V trimmed by 7 bases and J by 4 bases, 8 bases remained unmatched. Looked up from germline, CDR1 is MNHNY and CDR2 is SVGAGI (reference sequence). The CDR3 is made up of 14 amino acids. In DNA, the CDR3 is TGTGCCAGCACTTTAGCGGGAGCGGGGTACGAGCAGTACTTC. Its protein is CASTLAGAGYEQYF.

The chain carries TRBV5-1 and TRBJ1-4, with 7 bases identical to TRBD1. Germline lookup yields CDR1 SGHRS and CDR2 YFSETQ. The CDR3 extends over 14 amino acids. Unmatched junction bases numbered 2, after V lost 4 bases and J lost 2 bases. This CDR3 reads CASSLQGTNEKLFF. In nucleotides, the CDR3 is TGCGCCAGCAGCCTACAGGGGACTAATGAAAAACTGTTTTTT.

This clone was found a few times. The gene calls are TRBV7-2 and TRBJ2-1; 9 bases match TRBD2. The CDR3 spans 16 residues. V lost 1 base to trimming and J lost 5 bases; unmatched junction nucleotides: 6. Germline assignment: CDR1 SGHTA and CDR2 FQGNSA. The CDR3 DNA reads TGTGCCAGCAGCTTAGAGGGGCTAGCGGGAAACAATGAGCAGTTCTTC. Its protein product is CASSLEGLAGNNEQFF.

This sequence joins TRBV29-1 and TRBJ1-5; 7 nucleotides agree with TRBD1. Germline CDR1 reads SQVTM; CDR2 reads ANQGSEA. The V segment lost 6 bases and the J segment 2 bases; nucleotides outside the gene matches: 1. This CDR3 region has 12 residues. The CDR3 nucleotides are TGCAGCGTCGGACAGGGCAATCAGCCCCAGCATTTT. Translated, it gives CSVGQGNQPQHF.

This clone was counted a few times. The chain couples TRBV6-6 to TRBJ2-2; maybe TRBD2 (6 bases). The V gene's germline CDR1 is MNHNY and CDR2 SVGAGI (reference sequence). The V end was cut by 2 bases, the J end by 6 bases, with 7 bases between. The CDR3 is made up of 13 amino acids. The CDR3 reads CASSYGGAGELFF. CDR3 coding DNA: TGTGCCAGCAGTTACGGAGGGGCCGGGGAGCTGTTTTTT.

The chain has TRBV18 and TRBJ1-1; D not certain. V lost 2 bases and J 1 base, leaving 5 bases between the germline ends. Germline loops: CDR1 KGHSH, CDR2 LQKENI. The CDR3 runs to 13 residues. The CDR3 region has the DNA TGTGCCAGCTCACCATACAGGAACACTGAAGCTTTCTTT. Protein product: CASSPYRNTEAFF.

CDR3 region: CASSLGLAGSTDTQYF. The CDR3 coding sequence is TGTGCCAGCAGTTTAGGACTAGCGGGGAGCACAGATACGCAGTATTTT. The rearrangement joins TRBV28 to TRBJ2-3; 12 nucleotides align to TRBD2. The V gene's germline CDR1 is MDHEN and CDR2 SYDVKM. The CDR3 extends over 16 amino acids. V dropped 2 bases and J dropped 0; count of bases not matched to a gene: 0.

The chain is built from TRBV5-1 and TRBJ2-6, with TRBD1 matching 8 bases. The V gene's germline CDR1 is SGHRS and CDR2 YFSETQ. V was clipped by 0 bases and J by 2 bases; unmatched bases: 4. The CDR3 has 17 residues. The CDR3 DNA follows: TGCGCCAGCAGCTTGGAGACAGGGGCCCCTGGGGCCAACGTCCTGACTTTC. It codes for CASSLETGAPGANVLTF.

The CDR3 bases are TGTGCCAGCAGCGTAGATCCAGCGGGAGGTCTCACTTGGGCCAACGTCCTGACTTTC. Its translation is CASSVDPAGGLTWANVLTF. V and J are TRBV9 and TRBJ2-6; 9 bases line up with TRBD2. The CDR3 has 19 amino acids. Germline assignment: CDR1 SGDLS and CDR2 YYNGEE. V lost 0 bases and J lost 5; bases outside the gene matches: 12.